Each of the 32 T cell receptor beta chains below was sequenced from the same sample in a study of blood T cell repertoires in COVID-19. Measured with immunoSEQ multiplex PCR; TCRdb has only the in-frame clones, and not every one. The table has more than 95,000 clones, approximately 90% seen once. Sequenced sample: peripheral blood. Receptors originate from a woman of 80 years or more in a cohort sampled during active COVID-19.

The J gene is TRBJ2-1, the V gene TRBV3-1 (or the pseudogene TRBV3-2), with 9 bases lining up with TRBD2. Germline values: CDR1 LGHDT, CDR2 YNNKEL (reference sequence). V shed 1 base, J shed 2 bases, and the junction held 3 bases outside the gene matches. This CDR3 contains 16 residues. CDR3 nucleotide sequence: TGTGCCAGCAGCCAAGGGGCGGGGGGGACCTACAATGAGCAGTTCTTC. It is translated as CASSQGAGGTYNEQFF.

CDR3 nucleotide sequence: TGTGCCAGCAGCTTAGTTCCCGGACAGTCGATAAAAAACATTCAGTACTTC. It yields the protein CASSLVPGQSIKNIQYF. The rearrangement uses TRBV11-2 and TRBJ2-4; a weak D match, TRBD1 (6 bases). Trimming took 1 base from V and 4 from J, leaving 17 bases between them. CDR3 length: 17 residues. Germline CDR1 is SGHAT and CDR2 is FQNNGV.

The rearrangement joins TRBV19 to TRBJ2-6, with 7 bases fitting TRBD1. The V gene's germline CDR1 is LNHDA and CDR2 SQIVND (reference sequence). Trimming cost V 7 bases and J 4 bases; bases outside gene matches: 10. CDR3 length equals 16 residues. CDR3 nucleotides: TGTGCCAGTACCCTAATCACAGGGGCCGGGGCCAACGTCCTGACTTTC. Protein product: CASTLITGAGANVLTF.

The chain carries TRBV9 and TRBJ2-3, with 15 positions matching TRBD2. The V segment lost 4 bases and the J segment 4 bases; nucleotides outside the gene matches: 7. Germline V gives CDR1 SGDLS, CDR2 YYNGEE. There are 17 residues in the CDR3. The CDR3 protein is CASSPPGLAGGSDTQYF. The CDR3 DNA reads TGTGCCAGCAGCCCACCGGGACTAGCGGGGGGCTCAGATACGCAGTATTTT.

The rearrangement joins TRBV2 to TRBJ1-5, with D possibly matching TRBD1 (5 bases). V lost 6 bases and J 0 bases, leaving 15 bases between the germline ends. This CDR3 has 16 residues. Germline assignment: CDR1 SNHLY and CDR2 FYNNEI. The CDR3 region is CASRGRQLDSNQPQHF. In nucleotides, the CDR3 is TGTGCCAGCAGGGGAAGACAGCTAGATAGCAATCAGCCCCAGCATTTT.

This sequence joins TRBV27 and TRBJ2-2; no reliable D call. CDR1 and CDR2 (germline): MNHEY, SMNVEV (reference sequence). CDR3 size: 14 residues. V lost 3 bases to trimming and J lost 6 bases, with 11 bases between them. As DNA, the CDR3 is TGTGCCAGCAGTTTCCGACGAGGCCCCGGGGAGCTGTTTTTT. This codes for CASSFRRGPGELFF.

The rearrangement links TRBV6-1 to TRBJ2-7; 7 nucleotides match TRBD1. The CDR3 totals 15 residues. Germline V lookup: CDR1 MNHNS, CDR2 SASEGT. With 2 bases clipped from V and 0 bases from J, the junction kept 4 bases outside the gene matches. The CDR3 DNA follows: TGTGCCAGCAGTGAAATTTACAGGGGCTCCTACGAGCAGTACTTC. It encodes CASSEIYRGSYEQYF.

V usage is TRBV7-9 and J usage is TRBJ2-6; 11 nucleotides agree with TRBD2. The CDR3 covers 17 residues. Trimming took 5 bases from V and 3 from J; bases not matched to a gene: 6. The germline CDR1 and CDR2 sequences are SEHNR and FQNEAQ (reference sequence). The chain's CDR3 is CASSPRGLAVGANVLTF. The CDR3 region has the DNA TGTGCCAGCAGCCCTAGGGGACTAGCGGTTGGGGCCAACGTCCTGACTTTC.

This chain joins TRBV25-1 and TRBJ2-5; 7 bases map to TRBD2. Per the germline V gene, CDR1 is MGHDK and CDR2 is SYGVNS. The CDR3 contains 13 residues. V gave up 8 bases and J gave up 9 bases; unmatched junction bases: 12. CDR3 DNA: TGTGCCAGCTCCTCCGCCGGGACTAATTCCCAGTACTTC. This gives the protein CASSSAGTNSQYF.

The genes are TRBV3-1 (or the pseudogene TRBV3-2) and TRBJ2-1; a possible D gene is TRBD1 (6 bases). Germline CDR1 is LGHDT and CDR2 is YNNKEL (reference sequence). This CDR3 has 16 residues. V was shortened by 5 bases and J by 4 bases, with 18 bases between the two germline ends. This CDR3 is CASSDLGGRFYNEQFF. CDR3 bases: TGTGCCAGCAGCGATCTTGGGGGCAGATTTTACAATGAGCAGTTCTTC.

In nucleotides, the CDR3 is TGTGCCATAGGACAGGGTCCCTACGAGCAGTACTTC. This encodes CAIGQGPYEQYF. This chain uses TRBV24-1 with TRBJ2-7, with 8 bases lining up with TRBD1. This CDR3 has 12 residues. V was clipped by 11 bases and J by 2 bases; unmatched bases: 4. Germline CDR1 is KGHDR and CDR2 is SFDVKD.

V and J are TRBV15 and TRBJ2-5, with 10 positions matching TRBD1. CDR3 length: 15 amino acids. With 4 bases clipped from V and 1 base from J, the junction kept 3 bases outside the gene matches. CDR1 and CDR2 (germline): LNHNV, YYDKDF (reference sequence). CDR3 nucleotides: TGTGCCACCAGCACCCGGGACAGGGGCCAAGAGACCCAGTACTTC. Translating it yields CATSTRDRGQETQYF.

The chain carries TRBV6-5 and TRBJ1-5; 7 bases line up with TRBD1. Germline values: CDR1 MNHEY, CDR2 SVGAGI. The V and J ends lost 4 bases and 1 base, in that order; junction bases with no gene match: 4. The CDR3 covers 15 residues. The CDR3, as DNA: TGTGCCAGCAGTTCGACAGGGAGAAGCAATCAGCCCCAGCATTTT. Its protein product is CASSSTGRSNQPQHF.

The V and J genes are TRBV18 and TRBJ1-4; possibly TRBD1 for D (6 bases). In germline, CDR1 is KGHSH, CDR2 LQKENI. The V gene lost 2 bases and the J gene lost 8 bases, with 15 bases spanning the gap. The CDR3 totals 15 residues. This CDR3 reads CASSPNRPGVEKLFF. The DNA for the CDR3 is TGTGCCAGCTCACCAAATCGTCCAGGGGTGGAAAAACTGTTTTTT.

V usage is TRBV6-2 or TRBV6-3 and J usage is TRBJ2-1; 10 nucleotides match TRBD1. Germline-derived CDR1 and CDR2 are MNHEY and SVGEGT. The J segment lost 3 bases and the V segment lost 3 bases, leaving 2 bases of the junction unmatched. This CDR3 is built from 15 residues. The CDR3 spells CASSYGQGDYNEQFF. The CDR3 nucleotides read TGTGCCAGCAGTTATGGACAGGGGGACTACAATGAGCAGTTCTTC.

This rearrangement joins TRBV28 to TRBJ1-3; TRBD1 agrees at 9 bases. The CDR3 sequence is 14 residues long. V was pared by 5 bases and J by 8 bases, with 7 bases of the junction left unmatched. Germline CDR1 and CDR2: MDHEN and SYDVKM. CDR3 protein: CASSLTGGFDTIYF. The CDR3 nucleotides are TGTGCCAGCAGTCTTACAGGGGGCTTTGACACCATATATTTT.

The chain has TRBV21-1 and TRBJ2-7; the D call in the table, TRBD2, was not verified against the DNA. TRBV21-1 is a pseudogene locus. This CDR3 contains 14 residues. CDR3 sequence: CASRGREVFYEQYF. As DNA, the CDR3 is TGTGCCAGCAGGGGCAGGGAGGTCTTCTACGAGCAGTACTTC.

The chain joins TRBV4-1 to TRBJ2-3; 9 positions match TRBD2. The V segment lost 3 bases and the J segment 6 bases; nucleotides outside the gene matches: 16. Germline lookup yields CDR1 MGHRA and CDR2 YSYEKL. The CDR3 loop spans 18 amino acids. The CDR3 DNA reads as TGCGCCAGCAGCCAGACGGCGGTACTAGCGGGCGGGGTGGATACGCAGTATTTT. The encoded protein is CASSQTAVLAGGVDTQYF.

J is TRBJ2-1 and V is TRBV25-1; no definite D call. The CDR3 covers 11 residues. The germline V gene has CDR1 MGHDK and CDR2 SYGVNS. Trimming pared 3 bases from V and 8 bases from J, leaving 5 bases between. CDR3 amino acids: CASSEYDEQFF. The CDR3 DNA reads TGTGCCAGCAGTGAGTATGATGAGCAGTTCTTC. Full variable domain (missing parts from reference TRBV25-1 and TRBJ2-1): EADIYQTPRYLVIGTGKKITLECSQTMGHDKMYWYQQDPGMELHLIHYSYGVNSTEKGDLSSESTVSRIRTEHFPLTLESARPSHTSQYLCASSEYDEQFFGPGTRLTVL.

The chain links TRBV29-1 to TRBJ2-7; D gene unclear. The ends were cut back, 5 bases at V and 7 bases at J, with 12 bases in the middle. Germline values: CDR1 SQVTM, CDR2 ANQGSEA. The CDR3 totals 11 residues. DNA for the CDR3: TGCAGCGTTAGGCAACCCAGGGAGCAGTACTTC. It encodes CSVRQPREQYF.

The chain uses TRBV19 and TRBJ2-1; D is uncertain. This CDR3 has 10 amino acids. Trimming cost V 10 bases and J 13 bases, with 14 bases left between them. Germline CDR1 is LNHDA and CDR2 is SQIVND (reference sequence). CDR3 sequence reads: CAIGTVQQFF. As DNA, the CDR3 is TGTGCCATCGGCACAGTGCAACAGTTCTTC.

J is TRBJ2-2 and V is TRBV29-1; perhaps TRBD1 as D (7 bases). V lost 4 bases, J lost 0 bases, and 9 bases lay in between. From germline, CDR1 is SQVTM and CDR2 ANQGSEA. This CDR3 contains 14 residues. CDR3 coding DNA: TGCAGCGTTGCAGGGGGGCCGAACACCGGGGAGCTGTTTTTT. Translated, it gives CSVAGGPNTGELFF.

J is TRBJ1-5 and V is TRBV7-6; D perhaps matches TRBD1 (6 bases). V lost 5 bases, J lost 5 bases, and 13 bases lay in between. Looked up from germline, CDR1 is SGHVS and CDR2 is FNYEAQ. There are 14 residues in the CDR3. The CDR3 loop reads CASSPDRSDQPQHF. The DNA of the CDR3 is TGTGCCAGCAGCCCAGACAGGTCGGATCAGCCCCAGCATTTT.

This chain links TRBV7-2 with TRBJ2-5; weak D call: TRBD2 (6 bases). Per germline, CDR1 SGHTA and CDR2 FQGNSA. V lost 0 bases to trimming and J lost 5 bases, with 10 bases between them. CDR3 length: 14 amino acids. Here the CDR3 reads CASSLASEGETQYF. DNA for the CDR3: TGTGCCAGCAGCTTAGCGTCGGAGGGGGAGACCCAGTACTTC.

The chain carries TRBV6-6 and TRBJ2-4, with 8 positions matching TRBD2. Germline CDR1 MNHNY, CDR2 SVGAGI (reference sequence). This CDR3 contains 15 residues. J was trimmed by 6 bases and V by 5 bases; bases with no gene match: 9. CDR3 amino acids: CASSKEIGGGNIQYF. CDR3 DNA sequence: TGTGCCAGCAGTAAGGAAATCGGGGGGGGAAACATTCAGTACTTC.

The chain joins TRBV5-6 to TRBJ1-2, with 8 bases fitting TRBD1. CDR3 length equals 12 residues. Trimming at V came to 4 bases and at J to 8 bases, leaving 4 bases not matched to a gene. Looked up from germline, CDR1 is SGHDT and CDR2 is YYEEEE. The CDR3 sequence: CASSADRVGYTF. In DNA, the CDR3 is TGTGCCAGCAGCGCGGACAGGGTGGGCTACACCTTC. The full variable domain, with the rest looked up from reference TRBV5-6 and TRBJ1-2, is DAGVTQSPTHLIKTRGQQVTLRCSPKSGHDTVSWYQQALGQGPQFIFQYYEEEERQRGNFPDRFSGHQFPNYSSELNVNALLLGDSALYLCASSADRVGYTFGSGTRLTVV.

This clone was seen a single time. This chain joins TRBV6-5 and TRBJ2-3, with 7 bases fitting TRBD2. This CDR3 comprises 15 residues. Germline V gene data show CDR1 as MNHEY and CDR2 as SVGAGI. The V segment lost 4 bases and the J segment 1 base; nucleotides outside the gene matches: 5. The CDR3 sequence is CASSFSSGGTDTQYF. The CDR3 region has the DNA TGTGCCAGCAGTTTCTCGAGCGGGGGCACAGATACGCAGTATTTT.

V gene TRBV3-1 (or the pseudogene TRBV3-2) combines with J gene TRBJ1-2; 7 nucleotides match TRBD1. This CDR3 region has 14 residues. V trimming: 3 bases; J trimming: 3 bases; junction bases outside the gene matches: 4. The V gene's germline CDR1 is LGHDT and CDR2 YNNKEL (reference sequence). The CDR3 DNA sequence: TGTGCCAGCAGCCAGACAGGGTTGGACTATGGCTACACCTTC. Its translation is CASSQTGLDYGYTF.

The rearrangement uses TRBV2 and TRBJ2-5; D not certain. V was shortened by 5 bases and J by 4 bases, with 11 bases between the two germline ends. The germline CDR1 and CDR2 sequences are SNHLY and FYNNEI. The CDR3 loop spans 13 amino acids. The CDR3 DNA reads TGTGCCAGCAGTCCGACTCACCCAGAGACCCAGTACTTC. Protein product: CASSPTHPETQYF.

The chain uses TRBV5-4 and TRBJ2-7; a possible D gene is TRBD2 (6 bases). The germline V gene has CDR1 SGHNT and CDR2 YYREEE (reference sequence). V was pared by 3 bases and J by 3 bases, with 7 bases between. This CDR3 spans 12 amino acids. The CDR3 coding sequence is TGTGCCAGCAGCTCGGGGGTCTACGAGCAGTACTTC. Protein: CASSSGVYEQYF.

The chain carries TRBV6-4 and TRBJ1-4; D is unresolved. The V gene's germline CDR1 is MRHNA and CDR2 SNTAGT. Trimming stripped 6 bases from V and 4 bases from J, with 9 bases between. There are 13 residues in the CDR3. The CDR3 reads CASSREYNEKLFF. The CDR3 nucleotides are TGTGCCAGCAGCCGGGAGTATAATGAAAAACTGTTTTTT.

This chain joins TRBV23-1 and TRBJ2-4; 10 bases map to TRBD2. TRBV23-1 is an ORF, with its function uncertain. The CDR3 loop spans 18 amino acids. With V trimmed by 0 bases and J by 6 bases, 11 bases remained unmatched. This chain's CDR3 is CASSQSPLAGGRGNIQYF. CDR3 DNA sequence: TGCGCCAGCAGTCAATCTCCTTTAGCGGGAGGAAGGGGAAACATTCAGTACTTC.